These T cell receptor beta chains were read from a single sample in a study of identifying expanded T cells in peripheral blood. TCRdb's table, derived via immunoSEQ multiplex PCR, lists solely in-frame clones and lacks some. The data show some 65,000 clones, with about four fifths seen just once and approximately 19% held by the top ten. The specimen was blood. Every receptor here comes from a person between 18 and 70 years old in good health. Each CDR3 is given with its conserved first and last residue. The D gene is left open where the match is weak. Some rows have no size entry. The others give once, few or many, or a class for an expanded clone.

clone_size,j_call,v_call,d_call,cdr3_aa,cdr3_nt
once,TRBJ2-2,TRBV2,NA,CASSLGRANTGELFF,TGTGCCAGCAGCCTGGGGAGAGCGAACACCGGGGAGCTGTTTTTT
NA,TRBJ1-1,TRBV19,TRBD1,CASIAGGTGRTTEAFF,TGTGCCAGTATCGCGGGGGGGACAGGGAGGACCACTGAAGCTTTCTTT
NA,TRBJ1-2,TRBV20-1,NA,CSASAGNGYTF,TGCAGTGCTAGTGCGGGGAACGGCTACACCTTC
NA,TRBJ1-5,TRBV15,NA,CATSRDLRVGQPQHF,TGTGCCACCAGCAGAGATCTACGGGTTGGACAGCCCCAGCATTTT
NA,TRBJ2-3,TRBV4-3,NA,CASSQGQKDTQYF,TGCGCCAGCAGCCAAGGCCAAAAAGATACGCAGTATTTT
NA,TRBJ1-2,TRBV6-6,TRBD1,CASSYGTGTSYGYTF,TGTGCCAGCAGTTACGGGACAGGGACGTCTTATGGCTACACCTTC
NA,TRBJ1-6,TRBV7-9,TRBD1,CASSRDSLNSPLHF,TGTGCCAGCAGCCGGGACAGCCTAAATTCACCCCTCCACTTT
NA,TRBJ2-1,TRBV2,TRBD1,CASSTDRGSYNEQFF,TGTGCCAGCAGTACAGACAGGGGCTCCTACAATGAGCAGTTCTTC
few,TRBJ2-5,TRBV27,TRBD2,CASSFRLAPGGETQYF,TGTGCCAGCAGCTTCCGACTAGCTCCGGGGGGGGAGACCCAGTACTTC
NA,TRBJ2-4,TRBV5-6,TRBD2,CASSGAGLAGGRNIQYF,TGTGCCAGCAGCGGGGCGGGACTAGCGGGAGGGAGGAACATTCAGTACTTC
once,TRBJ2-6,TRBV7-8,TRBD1,CASSLRDRPSGGANVLTF,TGTGCCAGCAGCCTCCGGGACAGGCCCTCCGGGGGGGCCAACGTCCTGACTTTC
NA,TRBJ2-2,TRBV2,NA,CASSERQGTGELFF,TGTGCCAGCAGTGAAAGGCAGGGCACCGGGGAGCTGTTTTTT
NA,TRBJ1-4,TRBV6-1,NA,CASSERGGPTNEKLFF,TGTGCCAGCAGTGAACGTGGGGGGCCAACTAATGAAAAACTGTTTTTT
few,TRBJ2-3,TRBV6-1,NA,CASRVGTEPRNTQYF,TGTGCCAGCAGGGTTGGGACGGAACCCAGGAATACGCAGTATTTT
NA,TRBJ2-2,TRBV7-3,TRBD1,CASRTGTGLAGELFF,TGTGCCAGCAGAACCGGGACAGGACTTGCCGGGGAGCTGTTTTTT
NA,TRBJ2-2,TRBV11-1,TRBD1,CASSSTGGQGALDGELFF,TGTGCCAGCAGTTCAACCGGCGGACAGGGGGCTTTAGACGGGGAGCTGTTTTTT
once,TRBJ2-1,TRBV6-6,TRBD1,CASSYGTGYNEQFF,TGTGCCAGCAGTTACGGGACAGGTTACAATGAGCAGTTCTTC
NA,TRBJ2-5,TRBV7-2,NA,CASSLVFDSGTQYF,TGTGCCAGCAGCTTAGTGTTTGACTCAGGGACCCAGTACTTC
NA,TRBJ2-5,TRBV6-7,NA,CASSPSGTQYF,TGTGCCAGCAGCCCCTCGGGAACCCAGTACTTC
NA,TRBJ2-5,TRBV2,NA,CASREKGVQETQYF,TGTGCCAGCAGGGAAAAGGGGGTCCAAGAGACCCAGTACTTC
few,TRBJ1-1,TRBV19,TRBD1,CASSAHRGGTEAFF,TGTGCCAGTAGTGCACACAGGGGTGGCACTGAAGCTTTCTTT
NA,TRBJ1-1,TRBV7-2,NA,CATRTDLNTEAFF,TGTGCCACCCGGACGGATTTGAACACTGAAGCTTTCTTT
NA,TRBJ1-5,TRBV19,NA,CASSYDSLNQPQHF,TGTGCCAGTAGCTACGACAGTCTCAATCAGCCCCAGCATTTT
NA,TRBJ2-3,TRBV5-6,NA,CASSSPGGGTQYF,TGTGCCAGCAGCTCCCCGGGTGGGGGTACGCAGTATTTT
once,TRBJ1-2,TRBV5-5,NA,CASSLAGSEGVGGYTF,TGTGCCAGCAGCTTGGCCGGCTCGGAAGGGGTCGGTGGCTACACCTTC
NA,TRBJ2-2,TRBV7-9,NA,CASSRVGVKGTGELFF,TGTGCCAGCAGCAGAGTTGGGGTCAAGGGCACCGGGGAGCTGTTTTTT
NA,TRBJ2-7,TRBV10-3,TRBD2,CAISDGTSGSNEQYF,TGTGCCATCAGTGATGGGACTAGCGGGAGTAACGAGCAGTACTTC
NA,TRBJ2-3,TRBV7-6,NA,CASSLLTASTDTQYF,TGTGCCAGCAGCTTATTGACAGCAAGCACAGATACGCAGTATTTT
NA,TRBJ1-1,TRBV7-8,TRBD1,CASSSGTGVNTEAFF,TGTGCCAGCAGCTCTGGGACAGGAGTGAACACTGAAGCTTTCTTT
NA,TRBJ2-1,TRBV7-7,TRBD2,CASSLNLADEQFF,TGTGCCAGCAGCTTAAATCTAGCGGATGAGCAGTTCTTC
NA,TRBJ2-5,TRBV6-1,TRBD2,CASSETSGVKTQYF,TGTGCCAGCAGTGAAACAAGCGGGGTGAAAACCCAGTACTTC
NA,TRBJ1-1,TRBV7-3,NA,CASSFGRNTEAFF,TGTGCCAGCAGCTTTGGCCGGAACACTGAAGCTTTCTTT
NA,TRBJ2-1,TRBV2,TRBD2,CASSRLAGVINEQFF,TGTGCCAGCAGTAGACTAGCGGGAGTGATCAATGAGCAGTTCTTC
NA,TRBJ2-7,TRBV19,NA,CASSIEINYEQYF,TGTGCCAGTAGTATTGAGATAAACTACGAGCAGTACTTC
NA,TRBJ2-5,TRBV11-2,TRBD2,CASSQTGKIGLAEETQYF,TGTGCCAGCAGCCAAACCGGGAAGATAGGACTAGCGGAAGAGACCCAGTACTTC
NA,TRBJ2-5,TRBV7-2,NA,CASSLGTIGVGETQYF,TGTGCCAGCAGCTTAGGTACAATAGGGGTTGGGGAGACCCAGTACTTC
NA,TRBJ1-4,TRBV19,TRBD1,CASTGLPGQGATNEKLFF,TGTGCCAGTACGGGATTACCGGGACAGGGGGCGACTAATGAAAAACTGTTTTTT
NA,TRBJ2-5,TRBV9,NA,CASSATPGLETQYF,TGTGCCAGCAGCGCGACCCCGGGGCTGGAGACCCAGTACTTC
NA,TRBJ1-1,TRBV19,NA,CASSIDHRTEAFF,TGTGCCAGTAGTATAGACCATCGCACTGAAGCTTTCTTT
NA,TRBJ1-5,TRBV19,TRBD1,CASSIIGTGLSNQPQHF,TGTGCCAGTAGTATAATAGGGACAGGGTTGAGCAATCAGCCCCAGCATTTT
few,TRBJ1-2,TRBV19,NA,CASSIGTSSFGGYTF,TGTGCCAGTAGTATAGGGACATCATCATTCGGTGGCTACACCTTC
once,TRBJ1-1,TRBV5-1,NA,CASSLSQNTEAFF,TGCGCCAGCAGCTTGTCTCAGAACACTGAAGCTTTCTTT
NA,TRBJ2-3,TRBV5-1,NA,CASSLEGGIDTQYF,TGCGCCAGCAGCCTTGAGGGGGGTATAGATACGCAGTATTTT
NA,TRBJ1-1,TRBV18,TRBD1,CASSPQGANTEAFF,TGTGCCAGCTCACCACAGGGGGCGAACACTGAAGCTTTCTTT
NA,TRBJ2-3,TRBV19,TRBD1,CASSISGRTGGVQDTQYF,TGTGCCAGTAGTATCTCCGGCAGGACAGGGGGCGTCCAGGATACGCAGTATTTT
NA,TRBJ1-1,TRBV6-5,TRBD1,CASSLGQAASTEAFF,TGTGCCAGCAGTTTGGGACAGGCAGCGAGCACTGAAGCTTTCTTT
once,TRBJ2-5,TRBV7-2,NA,CASSLAPRGETQYF,TGTGCCAGCAGCTTAGCGCCACGAGGAGAGACCCAGTACTTC
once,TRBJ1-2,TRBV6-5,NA,CASRDSGTNYGYTF,TGTGCCAGCAGGGACTCGGGCACTAACTATGGCTACACCTTC
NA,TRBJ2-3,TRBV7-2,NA,CASSLGWGSGTDTQYF,TGTGCCAGCAGCTTAGGTTGGGGGAGTGGCACAGATACGCAGTATTTT
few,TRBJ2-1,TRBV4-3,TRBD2,CASSPWTSNNEQFF,TGCGCCAGCAGCCCCTGGACTAGCAACAATGAGCAGTTCTTC
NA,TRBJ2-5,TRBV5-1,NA,CASSLGIVGAQETQYF,TGCGCCAGCAGCTTGGGGATAGTAGGGGCCCAAGAGACCCAGTACTTC
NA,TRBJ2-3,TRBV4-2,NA,CASSQSTGTDTQYF,TGTGCCAGCAGCCAGTCGACAGGCACAGATACGCAGTATTTT
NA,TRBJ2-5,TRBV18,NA,CASAQETQYF,TGTGCCAGCGCCCAAGAGACCCAGTACTTC
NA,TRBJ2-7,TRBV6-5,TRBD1,CASSSTGGPYEQYF,TGTGCCAGCAGTTCAACAGGGGGACCCTACGAGCAGTACTTC
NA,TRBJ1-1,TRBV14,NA,CASSQGNIWGSEAFF,TGTGCCAGCAGCCAAGGTAATATATGGGGGTCTGAAGCTTTCTTT
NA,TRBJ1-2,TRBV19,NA,CASRGGAYGYTF,TGTGCCAGCCGCGGAGGGGCCTATGGCTACACCTTC
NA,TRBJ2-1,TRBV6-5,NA,CASSYSSSYEQFF,TGTGCCAGCAGTTACTCGAGTAGTTATGAGCAGTTCTTC
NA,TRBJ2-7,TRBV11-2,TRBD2,CASTGLAGSGEQYF,TGTGCCAGCACAGGACTAGCGGGATCGGGCGAGCAGTACTTC
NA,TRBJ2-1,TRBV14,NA,CASSQDLGLGSYNEQFF,TGTGCCAGCAGCCAAGATCTGGGGCTAGGGTCCTACAATGAGCAGTTCTTC
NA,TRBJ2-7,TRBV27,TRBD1,CASSFALGTGANEQYF,TGTGCCAGCAGTTTTGCCCTTGGGACAGGGGCCAACGAGCAGTACTTC